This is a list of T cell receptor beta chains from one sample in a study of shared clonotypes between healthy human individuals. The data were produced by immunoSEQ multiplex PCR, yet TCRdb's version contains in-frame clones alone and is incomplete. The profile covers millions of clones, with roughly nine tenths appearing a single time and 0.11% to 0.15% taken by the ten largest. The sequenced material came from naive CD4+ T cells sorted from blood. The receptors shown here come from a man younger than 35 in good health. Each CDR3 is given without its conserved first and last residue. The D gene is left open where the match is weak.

ASSLVPSLGANVLT | TRBV5-8 | NA | TRBJ2-6
ASSAGTAGNTIY | TRBV5-1 | TRBD1 | TRBJ1-3
ASSFPLNTEAF | TRBV28 | NA | TRBJ1-1
ARKIKTCGQATYEQY | TRBV12-2 | NA | TRBJ2-7
ASSPSGTDTQY | TRBV10-1 | NA | TRBJ2-3
ASSPKANTEAF | TRBV18 | NA | TRBJ1-1
ASSPPAGETGELF | TRBV7-2 | TRBD2 | TRBJ2-2
ASRRDRPSGYT | TRBV28 | TRBD1 | TRBJ1-2
ASSEVGGGIQY | TRBV25-1 | NA | TRBJ2-4
ASSEYGSHSGAGETQY | TRBV25-1 | NA | TRBJ2-5
ASSRSSTDTQY | TRBV5-1 | NA | TRBJ2-3
ASRSRDRGFYGYT | TRBV6-6 | TRBD1 | TRBJ1-2
ASSIDLTGVPSNQPQH | TRBV19 | TRBD1 | TRBJ1-5
ASSVQGQAKNIQY | TRBV7-2 | NA | TRBJ2-4
ASSKRQGTFSYGYT | TRBV7-9 | TRBD1 | TRBJ1-2
ASSGDTDTQY | TRBV6-5 | NA | TRBJ2-3
ASSLPVGSGGWDEQY | TRBV28 | TRBD2 | TRBJ2-7
ASSLEGHYQETQY | TRBV5-1 | NA | TRBJ2-5
ASSKSRSSYEQY | TRBV19 | NA | TRBJ2-7
ASSVWPEEETQY | TRBV2 | NA | TRBJ2-5
ASSKGGAGGLF | TRBV9 | NA | TRBJ2-2
ASSSNRVLNQPQH | TRBV7-8 | NA | TRBJ1-5
SVGNRVANTEAF | TRBV29-1 | NA | TRBJ1-1
ASSPGAGASSYEQY | TRBV5-1 | TRBD2 | TRBJ2-7
ASSAGAAGNPESYNEQF | TRBV10-1 | TRBD2 | TRBJ2-1
ASSLQAGYSYEQY | TRBV7-2 | TRBD2 | TRBJ2-7
ASIRDSYNEQF | TRBV28 | NA | TRBJ2-1
ASGLGGTASNQPQH | TRBV12-5 | NA | TRBJ1-5
AISEGLAEQY | TRBV10-3 | NA | TRBJ2-7
ASGPPYNSPLH | TRBV28 | NA | TRBJ1-6
ASSFEDRGNQPQH | TRBV7-8 | TRBD1 | TRBJ1-5
ASGPLDGTGNTGELF | TRBV2 | TRBD1 | TRBJ2-2
ASSLGDRGEETQY | TRBV5-4 | TRBD1 | TRBJ2-5
ASSLAGTNIQY | TRBV5-4 | NA | TRBJ2-4
AWSASGGGETQY | TRBV30 | TRBD2 | TRBJ2-5
ASSLAVDYEQY | TRBV7-9 | NA | TRBJ2-7
ASRGAGGGYSNQPQH | TRBV19 | NA | TRBJ1-5
ASSLATNRVQGYT | TRBV7-8 | NA | TRBJ1-2
ASSLQEDEQF | TRBV5-4 | NA | TRBJ2-1
ASSTDPTGLAGGPPDTQY | TRBV5-4 | TRBD2 | TRBJ2-3
ASSPTGGSTDTQY | TRBV11-2 | TRBD2 | TRBJ2-3
ASSQTRTPSNSPLH | TRBV4-1 | NA | TRBJ1-6